This TCR beta chain originates from a study of cytomegalovirus exposure and HLA in healthy donors. Study context: Earlier, 150 million to 200 million T cells were analyzed, and about 120 million unique TCR beta sequences were found among them. The study's findings and limits: Later analysis identified a missense DCLRE1C variant that was linked to TCR beta V- and J-gene trimming.

The PCR was carried out with 60 Vbeta primers and 13 Jbeta primers. TCRdb's table, derived via immunoSEQ multiplex PCR, lists solely in-frame clones and lacks some. In the table there are about 170,000 clones, less than 90% of which are singletons. Comments on this clone: Its antigen is unidentified.

CDR1 LNHDA and CDR2 SQIVND come from the germline V gene (reference sequence). The CDR3 spans 15 residues. Trimming pared 5 bases from V and 7 bases from J, leaving 18 bases between. The source material was PBMCs. This chain uses TRBV19 with TRBJ1-5; a weak D match, TRBD1 (5 bases). The clonotype was recovered from a woman aged 45-60 years in good health and CMV-seropositive. The CDR3 reads CASSPLPGSGQPQHF. The CDR3 region has the DNA TGTGCCAGTAGTCCCCTCCCAGGGAGCGGGCAGCCCCAGCATTTT.